This T cell receptor (beta chain) was recovered during a study of T cell responses to AZD1222 COVID-19 vaccine. Produced via immunoSEQ multiplex PCR; TCRdb's table is partial and in-frame only. The sample lists about 190,000 clones, approximately 91% seen once, with 0.99% in the top ten. CDR1 and CDR2 (germline): SNHLY, FYNNEI. This CDR3 contains 10 residues. For this clone: Compared with germline, one end of the junction differs, possibly owing to a read error.

J is TRBJ2-5 and V is TRBV2, with TRBD2 matching 10 bases. The specimen comprised peripheral blood, sampled on day 0 of AZD1222 vaccination. The origin of this receptor is an adult in good health. This CDR3 reads CASSTSGIHF. The CDR3 nucleotides are TGTGCCAGCAGTACTAGCGGGATACACTTC.